This paragraph covers one TCR beta chain sequence. Antigen unknown. The related graft donor's blood sample was taken on the day of bone marrow donation. The naive gate required viable CD3+CD4+ or CD3+CD8+ cells with CCR7+CD45RA+CD45RO-CD95-CD27+CD28+ phenotype. These data belong to a study of T cells after posttransplantation cyclophosphamide. Study results and limitations: Tissue-infiltrating T cells from skin or gut overlapped little with blood T cells.

Data came from immunoSEQ multiplex PCR; TCRdb stores just in-frame clones and leaves some out. The sample has about 11,000 clones; 95% are singletons. The CDR3 is 14 residues long. The germline V gene encodes CDR1 MNHEY and CDR2 SMNVEV (reference sequence). Trimming took 2 bases from V and 6 from J, leaving 14 bases between them. The chain joins TRBV27 to TRBJ2-7; no definite D call. The sample consisted of naive CD8+ T cells sorted from PBMCs. The receptor's source is a man aged 25-40 years in good health and a related stem cell transplant donor. The DNA of the CDR3 is TGTGCCAGCAGTTTAGTTGGCAGAATCAGCGAGCAGTACTTC. This codes for CASSLVGRISEQYF.